The rows below give T cell receptor beta chains drawn from one sample of a study of blood T cell repertoires in COVID-19. Clones were read by immunoSEQ multiplex PCR, and TCRdb kept only the in-frame ones, dropping some. The sample has about 87,000 clones, roughly 84% seen once; the top ten hold approximately 3%. Material: peripheral blood. All receptors derive from a woman older than 75 with COVID-19, enrolled during active disease. CDR3s include the opening cysteine and the closing phenylalanine or tryptophan.

v_call cdr3_aa
TRBV19 CASSIGGIPKLFF
TRBV14 CASSRRLDGSPFF
TRBV28 CASSSGDSIFHEQFF
TRBV6-6 CASSYTATGEAFF
TRBV6-5 CASRPDREGGELFF
TRBV28 CASRTPGTGRNEQFF
TRBV5-5 CASSLIGRVNEQFF
TRBV7-9 CASSGGQGRDGYTF
TRBV29-1 CSVGPGGLGETQYF
TRBV11-2 CASSSGAGGTGANVLTF
TRBV18 CASSPRTGEDGYTF
TRBV25-1 CASRRTGGSYEQYF
TRBV6-6 CASRAGTYEQYF
TRBV6-2/TRBV6-3 CASSYRGAFYEQYF
TRBV2 CASSVGLQEKLFF
TRBV19 CASMTSGGTGELFF
TRBV9 CASSVGAGNTEAFF
TRBV4-1 CASSQVGGSETQYF
TRBV6-5 CASSMSSSYEQYF
TRBV19 CASSPLYRDQETQYF
TRBV9 CASSFGQGGTDTQYF
TRBV5-1 CASSLGANTDTQYF
TRBV18 CASSPFSGTGELFF
TRBV9 CASSVGMIRTAPQNYGYTF
TRBV5-1 CASSLGLNSEQFF
TRBV6-2/TRBV6-3 CASSYSRSGNEQFF
TRBV6-1 CASSETGGVLGGYTF
TRBV27 CASSARVFPYNEQFF
TRBV19 CASSKPRDSGNTIYF
TRBV3-1/TRBV3-2 CASSHSDRGTGGYTF
TRBV7-2 CASSPQTGVNYGYTF
TRBV2 CASRGWTGVYPDTQYF
TRBV4-2 CASSSAGGNYEQYF
TRBV27 CASSRDREGREAFF
TRBV7-2 CASSSRVLAGGGTDTQYF
TRBV20-1 CSARVRTTQYF
TRBV5-5 CASSFGLAGETEAFF
TRBV5-4 CASSSGSGTYNEQFF
TRBV23-1 CASIVIRDHKKRGAYEQYF
TRBV19 CASSTILPGQGNQPQHF
TRBV24-1 CATSDTRFRQFF
TRBV10-3 CAISTGLVPSYEQYF
TRBV18 CASSLTASSGEQFF
TRBV5-1 CASRREQANYGYTF
TRBV5-1 CASSLGLRDRGYEQYF
TRBV6-5 CASSLYPAAEQPQHF
TRBV12-5 CASGITAGRNTEAFF
TRBV7-9 CASSPARQSGYTF
TRBV7-7 CASSSTVGAYTGELFF
TRBV2 CASSRLAEEQYF
TRBV2 CASSKLAPSTDTQYF
TRBV28 CASSGHTGSSEQYF